The clone carrying this T cell receptor beta chain has ten or more counts. The same CDR3 can be traced to other DNA sequences in this sample. Generated by immunoSEQ multiplex PCR, the TCRdb table keeps only in-frame clones and is missing some. The sample has more than 200,000 clones; around four fifths are singletons. There are 14 residues in the CDR3. V lost 2 bases, J lost 6 bases, and 9 bases lay in between. From germline, CDR1 is SGHRS and CDR2 YFSETQ. This record comes from a study of blood T cell repertoires in COVID-19. Study-wide context: Italy, Spain and the United States were the sources of the convalescent and acute COVID-19 samples. Sample material is recorded as cDNA or gDNA derived from T cells, B-cell-depleted T cells, or PBMCs.

The chain employs TRBV5-1 and TRBJ1-6, with D possibly matching TRBD1 (6 bases). The sequence was collected from a woman between 45 and 65 years old with acute or convalescent COVID-19. Sequenced input: peripheral blood. This chain's CDR3 is CASSLPGVNSPLHF. DNA for the CDR3: TGCGCCAGCAGCTTACCAGGGGTTAATTCACCCCTCCACTTT.